This T cell receptor beta chain was retrieved from a study of sequential checkpoint blockade in melanoma. Looking at the study overall: Randomization was 1:1 between first-line nivolumab→ipilimumab and ipilimumab→nivolumab. Maintenance nivolumab came after either treatment sequence.

The treatment here: randomized to nivolumab then ipilimumab (arm A) or the reverse (arm B). Patients had received no earlier DNA-damaging chemotherapy. PBMC sorting kept live CD3+CD8+ cells without CD19 or CD56. The CDR3 has 13 residues. Germline values: CDR1 SEHNR, CDR2 FQNEAQ (reference sequence). V lost 2 bases and J lost 7, with 11 bases in between. The table came from immunoSEQ multiplex PCR; TCRdb's copy has only in-frame clones and leaves some out. The repertoire holds around 22,000 clones, with roughly 70% as singletons. The V and J genes are TRBV7-9 and TRBJ1-1, with D possibly matching TRBD1 (5 bases). The sequenced sample was CD8+ T cells sorted from blood (inferred from file names), obtained from a patient given nivolumab and ipilimumab in sequence. The clonotype originates from a human donor with melanoma. CDR3 coding DNA: TGTGCCAGCAGCTTATTGGGAGGGGATGAAGCTTTCTTT. Translation gives CASSLLGGDEAFF.